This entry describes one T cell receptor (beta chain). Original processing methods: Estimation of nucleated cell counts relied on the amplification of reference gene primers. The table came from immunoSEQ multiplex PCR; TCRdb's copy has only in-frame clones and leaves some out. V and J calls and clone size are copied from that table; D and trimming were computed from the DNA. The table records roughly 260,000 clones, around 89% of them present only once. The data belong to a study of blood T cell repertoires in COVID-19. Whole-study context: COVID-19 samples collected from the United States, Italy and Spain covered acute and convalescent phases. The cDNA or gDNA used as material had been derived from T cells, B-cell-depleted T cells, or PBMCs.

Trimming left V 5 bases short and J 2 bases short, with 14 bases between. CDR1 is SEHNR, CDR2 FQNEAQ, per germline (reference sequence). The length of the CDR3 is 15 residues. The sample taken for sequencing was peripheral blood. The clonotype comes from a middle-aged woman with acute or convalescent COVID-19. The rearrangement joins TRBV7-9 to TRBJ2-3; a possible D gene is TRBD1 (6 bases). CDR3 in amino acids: CASSVGGANTDTQYF. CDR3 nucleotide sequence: TGTGCCAGCAGCGTTGGGGGCGCCAACACAGATACGCAGTATTTT.